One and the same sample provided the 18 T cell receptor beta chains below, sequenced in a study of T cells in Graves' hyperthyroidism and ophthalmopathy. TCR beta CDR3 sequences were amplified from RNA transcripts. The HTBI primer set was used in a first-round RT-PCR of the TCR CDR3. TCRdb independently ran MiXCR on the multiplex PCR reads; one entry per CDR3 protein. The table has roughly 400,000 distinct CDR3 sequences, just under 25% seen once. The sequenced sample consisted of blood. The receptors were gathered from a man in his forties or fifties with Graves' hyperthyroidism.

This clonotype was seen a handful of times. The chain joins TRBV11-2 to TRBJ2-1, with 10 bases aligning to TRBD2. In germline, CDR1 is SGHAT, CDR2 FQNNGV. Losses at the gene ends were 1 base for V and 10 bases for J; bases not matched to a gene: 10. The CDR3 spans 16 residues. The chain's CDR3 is CASSLVGSGRLGEQFF. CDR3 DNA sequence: TGTGCCAGCAGCTTAGTAGGTAGCGGGAGGTTGGGGGAGCAGTTCTTC.

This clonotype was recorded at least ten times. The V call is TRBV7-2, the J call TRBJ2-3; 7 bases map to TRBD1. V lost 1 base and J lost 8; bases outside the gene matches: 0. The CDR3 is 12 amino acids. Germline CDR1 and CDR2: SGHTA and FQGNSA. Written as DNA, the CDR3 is TGTGCCAGCAGCTTAGAGGGGGCTACGCAGTATTTT. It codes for CASSLEGATQYF.

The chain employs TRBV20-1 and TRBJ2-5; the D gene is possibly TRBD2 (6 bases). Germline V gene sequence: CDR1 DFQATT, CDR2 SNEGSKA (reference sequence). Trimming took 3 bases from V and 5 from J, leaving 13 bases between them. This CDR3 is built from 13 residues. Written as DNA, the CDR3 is TGCAGTGCTAGGGACCCGGGAGACGAGACCCAGTACTTC. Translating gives CSARDPGDETQYF.

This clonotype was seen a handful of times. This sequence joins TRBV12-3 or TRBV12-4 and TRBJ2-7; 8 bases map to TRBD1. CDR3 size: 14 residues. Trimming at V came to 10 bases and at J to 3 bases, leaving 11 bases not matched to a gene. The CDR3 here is CATQRGQGDYEQYF. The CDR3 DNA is TGTGCCACCCAGCGAGGACAGGGAGACTACGAGCAGTACTTC.

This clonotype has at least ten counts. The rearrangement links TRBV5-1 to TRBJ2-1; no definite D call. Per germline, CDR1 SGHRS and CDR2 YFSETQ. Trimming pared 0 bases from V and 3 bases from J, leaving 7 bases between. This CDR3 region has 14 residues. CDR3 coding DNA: TGCGCCAGCAGCTTGGACACTTTCTACAATGAGCAGTTCTTC. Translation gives CASSLDTFYNEQFF.

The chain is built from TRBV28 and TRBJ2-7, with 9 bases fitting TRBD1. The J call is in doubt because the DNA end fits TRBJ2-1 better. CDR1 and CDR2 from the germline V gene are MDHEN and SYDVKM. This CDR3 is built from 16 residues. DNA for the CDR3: TGTGCCAGCAGCTCCTTGTTGGGGGACAGGGATTACGAGCAGTTCTTC. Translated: CASSSLLGDRDYEQFF.

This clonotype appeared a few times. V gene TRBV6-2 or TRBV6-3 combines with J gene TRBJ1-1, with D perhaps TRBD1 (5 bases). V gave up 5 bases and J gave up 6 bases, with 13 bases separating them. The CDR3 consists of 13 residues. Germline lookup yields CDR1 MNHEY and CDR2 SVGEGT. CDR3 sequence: CASSKHDRAEAFF. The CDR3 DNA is TGTGCCAGCAGTAAACACGACAGAGCTGAAGCTTTCTTT.

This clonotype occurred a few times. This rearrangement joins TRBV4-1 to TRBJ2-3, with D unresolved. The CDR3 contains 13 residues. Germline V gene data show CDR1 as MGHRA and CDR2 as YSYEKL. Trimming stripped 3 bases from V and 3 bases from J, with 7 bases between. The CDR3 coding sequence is TGCGCCAGCAGCCAGGCGCGAACAGATACGCAGTATTTT. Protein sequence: CASSQARTDTQYF.

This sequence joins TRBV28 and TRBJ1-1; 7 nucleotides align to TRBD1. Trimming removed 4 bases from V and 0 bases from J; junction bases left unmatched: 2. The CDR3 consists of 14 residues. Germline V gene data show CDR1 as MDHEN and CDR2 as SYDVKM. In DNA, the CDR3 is TGTGCCAGCAGTTCCGGGACAGTGAACACTGAAGCTTTCTTT. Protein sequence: CASSSGTVNTEAFF.

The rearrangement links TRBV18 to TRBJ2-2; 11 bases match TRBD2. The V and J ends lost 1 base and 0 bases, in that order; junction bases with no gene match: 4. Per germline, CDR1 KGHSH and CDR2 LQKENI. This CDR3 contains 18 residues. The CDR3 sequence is CASSPLQTSGANTGELFF. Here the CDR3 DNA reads TGTGCCAGCTCACCACTCCAGACTAGCGGGGCGAACACCGGGGAGCTGTTTTTT.

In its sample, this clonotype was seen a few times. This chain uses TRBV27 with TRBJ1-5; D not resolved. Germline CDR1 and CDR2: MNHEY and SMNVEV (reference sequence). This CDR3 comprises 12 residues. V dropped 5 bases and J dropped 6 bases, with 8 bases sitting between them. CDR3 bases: TGTGCCAGCAGTCCTGTAGGTCAGCCCCAGCATTTT. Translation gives CASSPVGQPQHF.

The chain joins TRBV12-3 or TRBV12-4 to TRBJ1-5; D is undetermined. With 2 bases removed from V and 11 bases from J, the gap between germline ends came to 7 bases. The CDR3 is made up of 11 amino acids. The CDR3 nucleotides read TGTGCCAGCAGTTTAAACTCAGCCCAGCATTTT. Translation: CASSLNSAQHF.

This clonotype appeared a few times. The CDR3 is CATSDPGQTNEQFF. The CDR3 bases are TGTGCCACCAGTGACCCCGGGCAGACCAATGAGCAGTTCTTC. The chain links TRBV24-1 to TRBJ2-1; the D is unclear. CDR1 and CDR2 from the germline V gene are KGHDR and SFDVKD. This CDR3 region has 14 residues. Trimming took 4 bases from V and 6 from J, leaving 12 bases between them.

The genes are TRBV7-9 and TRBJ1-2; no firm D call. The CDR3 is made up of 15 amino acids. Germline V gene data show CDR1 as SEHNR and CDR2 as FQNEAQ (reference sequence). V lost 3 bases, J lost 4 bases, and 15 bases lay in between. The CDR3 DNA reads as TGTGCCAGCAGCTTTTGGCCGGATTTAGGCTATGGCTACACCTTC. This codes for CASSFWPDLGYGYTF.

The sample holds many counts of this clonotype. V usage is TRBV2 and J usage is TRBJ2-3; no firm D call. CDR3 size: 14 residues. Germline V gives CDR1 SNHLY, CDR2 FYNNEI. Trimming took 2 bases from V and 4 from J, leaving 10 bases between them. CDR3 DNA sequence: TGTGCCAGCAGTGAAATCGTAACTTCAGATACGCAGTATTTT. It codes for CASSEIVTSDTQYF. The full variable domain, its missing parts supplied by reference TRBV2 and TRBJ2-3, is EPEVTQTPSHQVTQMGQEVILRCVPISNHLYFYWYRQILGQKVEFLVSFYNNEISEKSEIFDDQFSVERPDGSNFTLKIRSTKLEDSAMYFCASSEIVTSDTQYFGPGTRLTVL.

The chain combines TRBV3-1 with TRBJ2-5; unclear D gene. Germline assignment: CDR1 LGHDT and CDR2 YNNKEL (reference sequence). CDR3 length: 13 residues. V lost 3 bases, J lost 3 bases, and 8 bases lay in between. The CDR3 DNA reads TGTGCCAGCAGCCACTCTAGGGAAGAGACCCAGTACTTC. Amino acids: CASSHSREETQYF.

This CDR3 is CSARDRGTSFSDTQYF. DNA for the CDR3: TGCAGTGCTAGAGATCGAGGGACTAGCTTCTCAGATACGCAGTATTTT. The J gene is TRBJ2-3, the V gene TRBV20-1; 9 bases align to TRBD2. V gave up 0 bases and J gave up 4 bases; unmatched junction bases: 8. The CDR3 sequence is 16 residues long. Germline V CDR1 and CDR2: DFQATT, SNEGSKA (reference sequence).

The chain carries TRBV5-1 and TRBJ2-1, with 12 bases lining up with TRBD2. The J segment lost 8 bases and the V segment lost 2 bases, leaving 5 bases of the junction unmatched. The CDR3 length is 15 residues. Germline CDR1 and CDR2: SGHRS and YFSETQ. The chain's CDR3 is CASSFGTSGFYEQFF. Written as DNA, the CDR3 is TGCGCCAGCAGCTTCGGGACTAGCGGGTTCTATGAGCAGTTCTTC.